This T cell receptor beta chain was identified in a study of a mutant IDH1 vaccine in newly diagnosed glioma. Study-wide background: Treated patients, roughly 62% male and approximately 40% female, averaged around 40 years of age.

This CDR3 contains 16 residues. V dropped 1 base and J dropped 4; count of bases not matched to a gene: 3. Germline V gene data show CDR1 as KGHSH and CDR2 as LQKENI. The time point here: baseline, week 1 (first vaccination visit). Treatment defined: pre-vaccination baseline after standard-of-care therapy. Study-wide findings and caveats: Pseudoprogression seemed unlinked to shifts in top peripheral T cell clonotypes.

TCRdb's copy holds only in-frame clones and misses some; the assay was immunoSEQ multiplex PCR. The sample lists approximately 54,000 clones; about four fifths were seen once. As to this clone: Antigen unknown.

This receptor was identified in a man aged 18 to 29 with glioma. The material sequenced was PBMCs, taken from a glioma patient treated with radiotherapy, temozolomide or both. V gene TRBV18 combines with J gene TRBJ1-4; TRBD1 aligns across 10 bases. CDR3 amino acids: CASSPQTGGVNEKLFF. The CDR3 bases are TGTGCCAGCTCACCACAGACAGGGGGCGTTAATGAAAAACTGTTTTTT.